One and the same sample provided the 23 T cell receptor beta chains below, sequenced in a study of blood T cell repertoires in COVID-19. Profiled with immunoSEQ multiplex PCR; TCRdb holds only in-frame clones, not every one. The sample lists around 160,000 clones, roughly 83% occurring once. Specimen: PBMCs or T cells enriched from blood (not recorded which). Source of these receptors: a woman between 55 and 75 years old who had recovered from COVID-19.

The J gene is TRBJ1-2, the V gene TRBV2, with a weak D call TRBD1 (6 bases). The CDR3 is 15 amino acids. Germline V gene data show CDR1 as SNHLY and CDR2 as FYNNEI. V lost 10 bases and J lost 4, with 22 bases in between. In DNA form, the CDR3 reads TGTGCCACCAAGGGGGATACAGGCGTTTCCTATGGCTACACCTTC. Translated, it gives CATKGDTGVSYGYTF.

The V and J genes are TRBV4-1 and TRBJ1-6; D gene uncertain. V was clipped by 4 bases and J by 6 bases, with 10 bases between them. Germline V gene data show CDR1 as MGHRA and CDR2 as YSYEKL. CDR3 length: 14 residues. The CDR3: CASSPLPVNSPLHF. The CDR3 DNA reads as TGCGCCAGCAGCCCCCTACCGGTTAATTCACCCCTCCACTTT.

The chain couples TRBV29-1 to TRBJ1-2, with 7 nucleotides matching TRBD1. CDR3 length: 11 residues. V dropped 7 bases and J dropped 5; count of bases not matched to a gene: 4. Per germline, CDR1 SQVTM and CDR2 ANQGSEA. The CDR3 region has the DNA TGCAGCGCTGGACAGGAATATGGCTACACCTTC. Residues: CSAGQEYGYTF. The full variable domain, completed using reference TRBV29-1 and TRBJ1-2, is SAVISQKPSRDICQRGTSLTIQCQVDSQVTMMFWYRQQPGQSLTLIATANQGSEATYESGFVIDKFPISRPNLTFSTLTVSNMSPEDSSIYLCSAGQEYGYTFGSGTRLTVV.

The rearrangement links TRBV27 to TRBJ2-7, with 12 bases identical to TRBD2. V was pared by 6 bases and J by 3 bases, with 12 bases of the junction left unmatched. Germline V gene sequence: CDR1 MNHEY, CDR2 SMNVEV (reference sequence). The CDR3 contains 17 residues. CDR3 sequence reads: CASSILAGGPAVYEQYF. Written as DNA, the CDR3 is TGTGCCAGCAGCATCCTAGCGGGGGGGCCTGCGGTCTACGAGCAGTACTTC.

The CDR3 spells CASSLLPSSYNEQFF. The DNA for the CDR3 is TGTGCCAGCAGCTTACTTCCGAGCTCCTACAATGAGCAGTTCTTC. The chain uses TRBV7-6 and TRBJ2-1; D is unresolved. V shed 2 bases and J shed 0 bases, with 8 bases lying between them. The length of the CDR3 is 15 residues. The germline V gene encodes CDR1 SGHVS and CDR2 FNYEAQ. The full variable domain, completed using reference TRBV7-6 and TRBJ2-1, is GAGVSQSPRYKVTKRGQDVALRCDPISGHVSLYWYRQALGQGPEFLTYFNYEAQQDKSGLPNDRFSAERPEGSISTLTIQRTEQRDSAMYRCASSLLPSSYNEQFFGPGTRLTVL.

V usage is TRBV5-6 and J usage is TRBJ2-7; 11 nucleotides line up with TRBD2. The germline CDR1 and CDR2 sequences are SGHDT and YYEEEE. The CDR3 is 12 residues long. The V and J ends lost 4 bases and 12 bases, in that order; junction bases with no gene match: 6. The CDR3 DNA reads as TGTGCCAGCAGCAGGACTAGCGGGTGGCTGTACTTC. As protein: CASSRTSGWLYF. The whole variable domain, remainder taken from reference TRBV5-6 and TRBJ2-7, is DAGVTQSPTHLIKTRGQQVTLRCSPKSGHDTVSWYQQALGQGPQFIFQYYEEEERQRGNFPDRFSGHQFPNYSSELNVNALLLGDSALYLCASSRTSGWLYFGPGTRLTVT.

The chain employs TRBV2 and TRBJ1-6, with 7 positions matching TRBD1. The germline V gene encodes CDR1 SNHLY and CDR2 FYNNEI. This CDR3 spans 14 amino acids. J gave up 5 bases and V 7 bases, and 5 bases lay outside the gene matches. CDR3 amino acids: CASKAGTDNSPLHF. Here the CDR3 DNA reads TGTGCCAGCAAAGCCGGGACAGATAATTCACCCCTCCACTTT.

The V and J genes are TRBV11-2 and TRBJ2-7; 10 positions match TRBD2. This CDR3 contains 17 residues. Trimming removed 1 base from V and 4 bases from J; junction bases left unmatched: 10. Germline lookup yields CDR1 SGHAT and CDR2 FQNNGV. The CDR3 DNA follows: TGTGCCAGCAGCTTAGGGACTAGCGGAGCCCGACCTTACGAGCAGTACTTC. The encoded protein is CASSLGTSGARPYEQYF.

The V and J genes are TRBV5-1 and TRBJ2-7; TRBD1 might be the D (5 bases). Germline V gene sequence: CDR1 SGHRS, CDR2 YFSETQ. V lost 1 base and J lost 2, with 16 bases in between. CDR3 length: 16 amino acids. The chain's CDR3 is CASSLFGIDSTYEQYF. CDR3 in DNA: TGCGCCAGCAGCTTGTTTGGGATTGACAGTACCTACGAGCAGTACTTC.

J is TRBJ2-3 and V is TRBV28; no reliable D call. The V and J ends lost 7 bases and 3 bases respectively, with 8 bases between them. Per the germline V gene, CDR1 is MDHEN and CDR2 is SYDVKM. The CDR3 length is 12 residues. CDR3 amino acids: CASKSWTDTQYF. The CDR3 DNA is TGTGCCAGCAAGAGTTGGACAGATACGCAGTATTTT.

This clone was seen a single time. Written as DNA, the CDR3 is TGTGCCAGCAGCTTGGGCGGGTACTACGAGCAGTACTTC. Translation gives CASSLGGYYEQYF. The chain recombines TRBV5-6 with TRBJ2-7, with a tentative D call TRBD2 (5 bases). The V gene lost 0 bases and the J gene lost 3 bases, with 7 bases spanning the gap. The CDR3 has 13 amino acids. Germline V gene data show CDR1 as SGHDT and CDR2 as YYEEEE.

The chain couples TRBV12-3 or TRBV12-4 to TRBJ1-6, with D uncertain. The ends were cut back, 3 bases at V and 6 bases at J, with 3 bases in the middle. The CDR3 contains 12 residues. CDR3 amino acids: CASSLANSPLHF. CDR3 sequence (DNA): TGTGCCAGCAGTTTGGCTAATTCACCCCTCCACTTT.

The V and J genes are TRBV6-5 and TRBJ2-1; D perhaps matches TRBD1 (5 bases). V dropped 0 bases and J dropped 6 bases, with 6 bases sitting between them. The CDR3 loop spans 13 amino acids. Germline loops: CDR1 MNHEY, CDR2 SVGAGI. The CDR3 sequence is CASSYSQGNEQFF. CDR3 bases: TGTGCCAGCAGTTACTCTCAGGGCAATGAGCAGTTCTTC.

About this clone: The sample contains more than one DNA sequence encoding this CDR3. The chain employs TRBV28 and TRBJ2-7; D might be TRBD1 (6 bases). The CDR3 length is 13 residues. CDR1 MDHEN and CDR2 SYDVKM come from the germline V gene. Between the trimmed V and J ends, which lost 6 bases and 1 base, there was a span of 10 bases. CDR3 bases: TGTGCCAGCAGCCCCGGACAGTCCTACGAGCAGTACTTC. Amino acids: CASSPGQSYEQYF. Looking up the rest from reference TRBV28 and TRBJ2-7 gives the full variable domain: DVKVTQSSRYLVKRTGEKVFLECVQDMDHENMFWYRQDPGLGLRLIYFSYDVKMKEKGDIPEGYSVSREKKERFSLILESASTNQTSMYLCASSPGQSYEQYFGPGTRLTVT.

V usage is TRBV6-2 or TRBV6-3 and J usage is TRBJ1-4; TRBD1 might be the D (6 bases). Per germline, CDR1 MNHEY and CDR2 SVGEGT. The CDR3 extends over 16 amino acids. V was trimmed by 4 bases and J by 7 bases, leaving 19 bases between them. CDR3 sequence reads: CASSSNRDQLGEKLFF. DNA of the CDR3: TGTGCCAGCAGTTCCAACAGGGATCAACTTGGTGAAAAACTGTTTTTT.

This chain connects TRBV3-1 (or the pseudogene TRBV3-2) to TRBJ1-4; D ambiguous. Trimming removed 0 bases at V and 10 bases at J, with 6 bases between. Germline V CDR1 and CDR2: LGHDT, YNNKEL (reference sequence). The CDR3 covers 12 residues. The CDR3 DNA reads TGTGCCAGCAGCCAAGACCGGGTAAAACTGTTTTTT. It translates to CASSQDRVKLFF.

Here the CDR3 reads CASSLDRGPFTDTQYF. CDR3 sequence (DNA): TGTGCCAGCAGTTTGGACAGGGGGCCCTTCACAGATACGCAGTATTTT. The J gene is TRBJ2-3, the V gene TRBV28; 11 nucleotides line up with TRBD1. Germline V gene lookup returns CDR1 MDHEN and CDR2 SYDVKM. The CDR3 runs to 16 residues. V lost 3 bases, J lost 2 bases, and 4 bases stayed unmatched.

This sequence joins TRBV14 and TRBJ2-1; D gene unclear. This CDR3 comprises 12 residues. V was shortened by 2 bases and J by 10 bases, with 9 bases between the two germline ends. Germline assignment: CDR1 SGHDN and CDR2 FVKESK. As DNA, the CDR3 is TGTGCCAGCAGCCAAAACATGGAGGAGCAGTTCTTC. This encodes CASSQNMEEQFF.

This clone was observed a handful of times. The V and J genes are TRBV19 and TRBJ1-2; a possible D gene is TRBD1 (6 bases). Per germline, CDR1 LNHDA and CDR2 SQIVND (reference sequence). Trimming took off 3 bases at V and 4 bases at J, with 9 bases between the two ends. This CDR3 has 13 amino acids. The CDR3 coding sequence is TGTGCCAGTAGTATTCCAGGGGCCTATGGCTACACCTTC. This codes for CASSIPGAYGYTF.

This chain uses TRBV29-1 with TRBJ1-1, with TRBD1 matching over 8 bases. This CDR3 has 12 amino acids. V was clipped by 6 bases and J by 6 bases; unmatched bases: 6. CDR1 is SQVTM and CDR2 is ANQGSEA in the germline V gene. CDR3 nucleotides: TGCAGCGTACTTTCACAGGGGGCTGAAGCTTTCTTT. Protein: CSVLSQGAEAFF. Together with reference TRBV29-1 and TRBJ1-1, the CDR3 gives the full variable domain: SAVISQKPSRDICQRGTSLTIQCQVDSQVTMMFWYRQQPGQSLTLIATANQGSEATYESGFVIDKFPISRPNLTFSTLTVSNMSPEDSSIYLCSVLSQGAEAFFGQGTRLTVV.

The gene calls are TRBV5-4 and TRBJ2-1, with 11 bases fitting TRBD1. V gave up 2 bases and J gave up 9 bases; unmatched junction bases: 4. CDR1 SGHNT and CDR2 YYREEE come from the germline V gene (reference sequence). This CDR3 is 14 amino acids long. The CDR3 loop reads CASSFSGTGGEQFF. In DNA, the CDR3 is TGTGCCAGCAGCTTTTCCGGGACAGGGGGTGAGCAGTTCTTC. Looking up the rest from reference TRBV5-4 and TRBJ2-1 gives the full variable domain: ETGVTQSPTHLIKTRGQQVTLRCSSQSGHNTVSWYQQALGQGPQFIFQYYREEENGRGNFPPRFSGLQFPNYSSELNVNALELDDSALYLCASSFSGTGGEQFFGPGTRLTVL.

The chain joins TRBV7-2 to TRBJ2-2; no clear D gene. V was clipped by 5 bases and J by 0 bases, with 7 bases between them. The germline V gene encodes CDR1 SGHTA and CDR2 FQGNSA. The CDR3 sequence is 14 residues long. CDR3 DNA: TGTGCCAGCAGCCCCCTCTCGAACACCGGGGAGCTGTTTTTT. Protein sequence: CASSPLSNTGELFF.

This chain joins TRBV10-3 and TRBJ1-2, with 7 bases fitting TRBD1. Germline V gene lookup returns CDR1 ENHRY and CDR2 SYGVKD. Unmatched junction bases numbered 9, after V lost 4 bases and J lost 4 bases. This CDR3 contains 15 residues. Here the CDR3 reads CAISVPGGGSYGYTF. As DNA, the CDR3 is TGTGCCATCAGTGTGCCAGGGGGAGGAAGCTATGGCTACACCTTC.